This TCR beta chain was sequenced in a study of blood T cell repertoires in COVID-19. Study details: Sites across the United States, Italy and Spain contributed samples from acute and convalescent COVID-19. The analysed material was cDNA or gDNA that came from T cells, B-cell-depleted T cells, or PBMCs.

In the original processing: Reference gene primers were amplified, and this amplification served to estimate nucleated cell counts. Measured with immunoSEQ multiplex PCR; TCRdb has only the in-frame clones, and not every one. The V and J calls and clone size were taken over from that table, and D and trimming were inferred from the DNA. This sample has about 54,000 clones; 90% occur once, and the top ten carry around 8.2%. Sequencing input: peripheral blood. The receptor's source is a woman between 40 and 55 years old with active COVID-19.

CDR3 in amino acids: CASKPSGGEEQFF. The CDR3 nucleotides are TGTGCCAGTAAACCTAGCGGGGGGGAGGAGCAGTTCTTC. The chain is built from TRBV19 and TRBJ2-1; 12 bases align to TRBD2. Germline V gene data show CDR1 as LNHDA and CDR2 as SQIVND (reference sequence). The junction had 5 bases not matched to a gene; V was cut back by 7 bases and J by 10 bases. This CDR3 comprises 13 residues.